Reported below is one T cell receptor beta chain. Its antigen is not identified. Other DNA sequences within the sample encode an identical CDR3. Investigators sought sequencing depths of between 1 in 200,000 and 1 in 1 million T cells. Using immunoSEQ multiplex PCR, the repertoire was profiled, and TCRdb retains in-frame clones only, with some absent. This table holds roughly 54,000 clones, 57% found once. This sample was taken from a study of cytotoxic CD8 clonotypes in ibrutinib-treated CLL. Study findings and constraints: Circulating CD8+ T-cell counts were tracked by baseline clonality, which exceeded that of age-matched healthy donors. Under therapy, public clonotypes either contracted or stayed stable, and they were uncommon. Patients with sustained remission and those progressing were sampled at differing times.

This CDR3 is 15 amino acids long. V gave up 5 bases and J gave up 0 bases; unmatched junction bases: 2. CDR1 and CDR2 from the germline V gene are SGHRS and YFSETQ. The source of this sequence is a human donor with chronic lymphocytic leukemia. V gene TRBV5-1 combines with J gene TRBJ2-3; TRBD2 aligns across 11 bases. Here the sequenced sample was PBMCs, taken after 24 months of ibrutinib treatment. CDR3 amino acids: CASRTSGTSTDTQYF. CDR3 nucleotides: TGCGCCAGCAGGACTAGCGGGACTAGCACAGATACGCAGTATTTT.